This T cell receptor beta chain was recorded in a study of T cell repertoires in cytomegalovirus infection. About the research overall: HLA-B-restricted CMV epitopes that are well studied, plus recently identified HLA-C-restricted ones, were used by the study. Public TCR beta signatures indicated both CMV infection and matching HLA type.

The CDR3 is made up of 13 amino acids. Per the germline V gene, CDR1 is LNHDA and CDR2 is SQIVND (reference sequence). V dropped 8 bases and J dropped 0 bases, with 8 bases sitting between them. Study results and limitations: Predominance within the ex vivo response was attributable to HLA-C-restricted CMV-specific TCR beta clonotypes.

TCRdb passed the reads through MiXCR, listing each CDR3 protein once. The repertoire consists of around 770,000 distinct CDR3 sequences, with about 29% occurring once and the leading ten covering about 12%. About this clonotype itself: The antigen remains undetermined.

The clonotype was recovered from a human donor in good health (CMV status not recorded). Some clones in this sample may be carry-over from other donors' samples. This sequence joins TRBV19 and TRBJ2-1; weak D call: TRBD1 (6 bases). The sample consisted of cultured CD8+ T cells from PBMCs, taken from culture after CMV antigen stimulation. DNA of the CDR3: TGTGCCAGTGCAGGGGTCTCCTACAATGAGCAGTTCTTC. Amino acid sequence: CASAGVSYNEQFF.